One T cell receptor (beta chain) is described in this entry. Profiled with immunoSEQ multiplex PCR; TCRdb holds only in-frame clones, not every one. The table lists around 140,000 clones, just under 95% of them singletons, with roughly 5% in the top ten. These data are taken from a study of T cell responses to AZD1222 COVID-19 vaccine. The sequence derives from an adult in good health. The sequences come from peripheral blood, collected on day 0 of AZD1222 vaccination.

The CDR3 region is CASSTTGTSVGEQFF. DNA of the CDR3: TGTGCCAGCAGCACGACCGGGACCTCAGTTGGGGAGCAGTTCTTC. The chain uses TRBV11-2 and TRBJ2-1; the D call may be TRBD1 or TRBD2 (5 bases each). The CDR3 is made up of 15 amino acids. V was shortened by 5 bases and J by 10 bases, with 21 bases between the two germline ends. Germline CDR1 and CDR2: SGHAT and FQNNGV. Looking up the rest from reference TRBV11-2 and TRBJ2-1 gives the full variable domain: EAGVAQSPRYKIIEKRQSVAFWCNPISGHATLYWYQQILGQGPKLLIQFQNNGVVDDSQLPKDRFSAERLKGVDSTLKIQPAKLEDSAVYLCASSTTGTSVGEQFFGPGTRLTVL.